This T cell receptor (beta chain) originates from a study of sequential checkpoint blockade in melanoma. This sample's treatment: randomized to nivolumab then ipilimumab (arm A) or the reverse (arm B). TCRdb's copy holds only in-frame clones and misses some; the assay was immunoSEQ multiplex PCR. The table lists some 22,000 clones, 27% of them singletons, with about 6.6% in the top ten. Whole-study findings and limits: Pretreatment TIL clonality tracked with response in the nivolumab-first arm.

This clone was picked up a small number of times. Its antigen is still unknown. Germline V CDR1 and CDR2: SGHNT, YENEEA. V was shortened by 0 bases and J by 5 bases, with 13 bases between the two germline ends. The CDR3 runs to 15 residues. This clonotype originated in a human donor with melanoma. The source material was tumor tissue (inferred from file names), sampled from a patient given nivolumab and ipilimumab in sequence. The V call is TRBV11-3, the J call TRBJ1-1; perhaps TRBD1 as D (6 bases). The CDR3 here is CASSLDFRGPTEAFF. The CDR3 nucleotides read TGTGCCAGCAGCTTAGATTTCAGGGGCCCAACTGAAGCTTTCTTT.